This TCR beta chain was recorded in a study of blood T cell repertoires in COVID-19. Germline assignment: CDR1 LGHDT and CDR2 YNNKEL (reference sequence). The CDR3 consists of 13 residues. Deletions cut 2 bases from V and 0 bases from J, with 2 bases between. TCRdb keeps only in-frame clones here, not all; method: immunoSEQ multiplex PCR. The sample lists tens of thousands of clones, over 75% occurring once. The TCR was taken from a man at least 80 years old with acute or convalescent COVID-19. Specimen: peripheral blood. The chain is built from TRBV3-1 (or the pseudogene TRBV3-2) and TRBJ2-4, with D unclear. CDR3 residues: CASSQQAKNIQYF. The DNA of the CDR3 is TGTGCCAGCAGCCAACAAGCCAAAAACATTCAGTACTTC.